What follows are 28 T cell receptor beta chains derived from one specimen sequenced in a study of cytomegalovirus exposure and HLA in healthy donors. PCR primers comprised 60 Vbeta and 13 Jbeta primers. Method: immunoSEQ multiplex PCR; TCRdb's copy keeps in-frame clones and lacks some. In the table there are more than 150,000 clones, approximately 84% of which are singletons. The sequencing sample was made of PBMCs. Every receptor here comes from a woman aged 50 to 60 in good health and CMV-seropositive.

This clone was seen a few times. This chain links TRBV7-9 with TRBJ2-5; 9 bases are a match to TRBD1. From germline, CDR1 is SEHNR and CDR2 FQNEAQ (reference sequence). V dropped 5 bases and J dropped 5; count of bases not matched to a gene: 6. There are 14 residues in the CDR3. The CDR3 bases are TGTGCCAGCAGCCCAACAGGGGGCGAGGAGACCCAGTACTTC. It encodes CASSPTGGEETQYF.

This sequence joins TRBV5-4 and TRBJ1-2; 8 bases agree with TRBD1. With V trimmed by 4 bases and J by 3 bases, 5 bases remained unmatched. Germline CDR1 and CDR2: SGHNT and YYREEE (reference sequence). CDR3 length equals 14 residues. The CDR3 region has the DNA TGTGCCAGCAGCGAGGACAGGGCTTACTATGGCTACACCTTC. It translates to CASSEDRAYYGYTF.

The V gene is TRBV18, the J gene TRBJ2-7, with D perhaps matching TRBD1 (5 bases). The germline CDR1 and CDR2 sequences are KGHSH and LQKENI. CDR3 length: 13 residues. V dropped 3 bases and J dropped 2 bases, with 8 bases sitting between them. Here the CDR3 reads CASSPPQAYEQYF. The CDR3 DNA is TGTGCCAGCTCACCGCCACAGGCCTACGAGCAGTACTTC.

This chain connects TRBV7-2 to TRBJ1-1, with 9 positions matching TRBD1. Looked up from germline, CDR1 is SGHTA and CDR2 is FQGNSA. The V gene end was trimmed by 8 bases and the J gene end by 4 bases; junction bases not matched to a gene: 5. The CDR3 is made up of 13 amino acids. The chain's CDR3 is CASRDRAATEAFF. The CDR3 coding sequence is TGTGCCAGCCGGGACAGGGCAGCCACTGAAGCTTTCTTT. Full variable domain (outside the CDR3, taken from reference TRBV7-2 and TRBJ1-1): GAGVSQSPSNKVTEKGKDVELRCDPISGHTALYWYRQSLGQGLEFLIYFQGNSAPDKSGLPSDRFSAERTGGSVSTLTIQRTQQEDSAVYLCASRDRAATEAFFGQGTRLTVV.

The rearrangement uses TRBV5-4 and TRBJ2-7; TRBD1 matches at 10 bases. V lost 2 bases and J lost 5; bases outside the gene matches: 4. Germline assignment: CDR1 SGHNT and CDR2 YYREEE (reference sequence). This CDR3 spans 14 amino acids. The CDR3 protein is CASSLDRGRNEQYF. The DNA of the CDR3 is TGTGCCAGCAGCTTAGACAGGGGGCGAAACGAGCAGTACTTC.

The rearrangement joins TRBV1 to TRBJ1-5. TRBV1 is a recognized pseudogene. The CDR3 is 15 amino acids. The DNA for the CDR3 is TGCACCAGCAGCCGAACCGAGGGAACCAAACAGCCCCAGCATTTT. The encoded protein is CTSSRTEGTKQPQHF.

The chain has TRBV5-1 and TRBJ1-6, with TRBD1 matching over 8 bases. The CDR3 has 15 residues. Germline V CDR1 and CDR2: SGHRS, YFSETQ. V shed 0 bases, J shed 12 bases, and the junction held 8 bases outside the gene matches. The CDR3 is CASSLAQLGQGPLHF. The CDR3 region has the DNA TGCGCCAGCAGCTTGGCCCAGCTCGGACAGGGACCCCTCCACTTT.

This CDR3 is CASSLNGFDGYTF. In DNA form, the CDR3 reads TGTGCCAGCAGCTTAAACGGGTTTGATGGCTACACCTTC. The chain recombines TRBV7-2 with TRBJ1-2; D not certain. Germline V gene data show CDR1 as SGHTA and CDR2 as FQGNSA. This CDR3 region has 13 residues. The V and J ends lost 2 bases and 6 bases respectively, with 10 bases between them.

This chain uses TRBV2 with TRBJ1-2; 11 nucleotides match TRBD1. The length of the CDR3 is 15 residues. From germline, CDR1 is SNHLY and CDR2 FYNNEI. Trimming at V came to 0 bases and at J to 9 bases, leaving 6 bases not matched to a gene. The CDR3 DNA reads as TGTGCCAGCAGTGAAGCGATGGGACAGGGGGTTAGCTACACCTTC. Its translation: CASSEAMGQGVSYTF.

V and J are TRBV7-3 and TRBJ2-2, with D perhaps TRBD2 (6 bases). CDR1 and CDR2 from the germline V gene are SGHTA and FQGTGA. The CDR3 runs to 14 residues. With 2 bases removed from V and 5 bases from J, the gap between germline ends came to 9 bases. The CDR3 sequence: CASSLAGLTGELFF. DNA for the CDR3: TGTGCCAGCAGCTTAGCGGGACTTACCGGGGAGCTGTTTTTT.

This clone was picked up a small number of times. The J gene is TRBJ2-7, the V gene TRBV7-2; D unresolved. The V end was cut by 2 bases, the J end by 4 bases, with 6 bases between. CDR3 length: 12 residues. Germline V gene data show CDR1 as SGHTA and CDR2 as FQGNSA. CDR3 nucleotides: TGTGCCAGCAGCTTACCCCTTTACGAGCAGTACTTC. It translates to CASSLPLYEQYF.

V gene TRBV18 combines with J gene TRBJ2-5, with D perhaps TRBD2 (6 bases). The V end lost 3 bases, the J end lost 5 bases, and 7 bases lay between the germline ends. CDR1 and CDR2 from the germline V gene are KGHSH and LQKENI. The CDR3 loop spans 12 amino acids. The CDR3 is CASSPGGETQYF. In nucleotides, the CDR3 is TGTGCCAGCTCACCTGGAGGGGAGACCCAGTACTTC.

The table lists this clone with a count of one. The rearrangement joins TRBV2 to TRBJ2-5; a weak D match, TRBD1 (6 bases). There are 14 residues in the CDR3. The V gene's germline CDR1 is SNHLY and CDR2 FYNNEI. Between the trimmed V and J ends, which lost 2 bases and 4 bases, there was a span of 11 bases. The CDR3 region has the DNA TGTGCCAGCAGTGAATTTTCCAGGGGAGAGACCCAGTACTTC. Protein: CASSEFSRGETQYF.

The V and J genes are TRBV11-2 and TRBJ2-7, with 10 bases matching TRBD2. This CDR3 is 14 amino acids long. Germline CDR1 reads SGHAT; CDR2 reads FQNNGV. V lost 4 bases and J lost 2; bases outside the gene matches: 2. The CDR3 DNA is TGTGCCAGCAGCTCTAGCGGGGGAACCTACGAGCAGTACTTC. This translates into CASSSSGGTYEQYF.

The rearrangement links TRBV2 to TRBJ1-2; TRBD1 agrees at 8 bases. The CDR3 is 13 amino acids. Germline assignment: CDR1 SNHLY and CDR2 FYNNEI. Trimming cost V 6 bases and J 4 bases; bases outside gene matches: 4. CDR3 coding DNA: TGTGCCAGCAGGGACAGGGTTCCCTATGGCTACACCTTC. It translates to CASRDRVPYGYTF. Filled out from reference TRBV2 and TRBJ1-2, the complete variable domain reads EPEVTQTPSHQVTQMGQEVILRCVPISNHLYFYWYRQILGQKVEFLVSFYNNEISEKSEIFDDQFSVERPDGSNFTLKIRSTKLEDSAMYFCASRDRVPYGYTFGSGTRLTVV.

V usage is TRBV27 and J usage is TRBJ2-7; TRBD2 might be the D (6 bases). This CDR3 has 14 residues. The germline gives CDR1 MNHEY, CDR2 SMNVEV (reference sequence). V lost 0 bases and J lost 5, with 11 bases in between. The CDR3 here is CASSLSRDAHEQYF. CDR3 bases: TGTGCCAGCAGTTTATCGCGGGACGCCCACGAGCAGTACTTC.

CDR3 coding DNA: TGTGCCAGCAGCGTAGTCGGGGGGGCCGGAGAGACCCAGTACTTC. Protein product: CASSVVGGAGETQYF. This chain links TRBV9 with TRBJ2-5; 8 bases align to TRBD2. The junction had 5 bases not matched to a gene; V was cut back by 0 bases and J by 4 bases. The CDR3 sequence is 15 residues long. Germline V gene sequence: CDR1 SGDLS, CDR2 YYNGEE.

The chain is built from TRBV18 and TRBJ2-1; 10 nucleotides line up with TRBD2. Per the germline V gene, CDR1 is KGHSH and CDR2 is LQKENI. The CDR3 runs 15 residues. V lost 5 bases, J lost 6 bases, and 7 bases stayed unmatched. CDR3 nucleotide sequence: TGTGCCAGCTCAAACCAGCGGGGGGGTCTCAATGAGCAGTTCTTC. It translates to CASSNQRGGLNEQFF.

CDR3 in DNA: TGTGCCAGCAGCGCCAGGACTAGCGGGGGGTTGGGCACCGGGGAGCTGTTTTTT. This encodes CASSARTSGGLGTGELFF. The chain carries TRBV7-2 and TRBJ2-2; 14 nucleotides align to TRBD2. V was pared by 5 bases and J by 4 bases, with 9 bases of the junction left unmatched. This CDR3 is built from 18 residues. The germline gives CDR1 SGHTA, CDR2 FQGNSA.

For this clone: Compared with germline, one end of the junction differs, possibly owing to a read error. The chain couples TRBV2 to TRBJ2-3; D not resolved. CDR3 size: 13 residues. CDR1 and CDR2 (germline): SNHLY, FYNNEI. The CDR3 coding sequence is TGTGCCACCAGTTCGCGGTCGACAGATACGCAGTATTTT. It translates to CATSSRSTDTQYF.

The chain joins TRBV6-6 to TRBJ2-7, with no clear D. Trimming pared 7 bases from V and 4 bases from J, leaving 5 bases between. The CDR3 covers 10 residues. Germline-derived CDR1 and CDR2 are MNHNY and SVGAGI (reference sequence). The CDR3 protein is CASIEYEQYF. The CDR3 DNA reads as TGTGCCAGCATAGAGTACGAGCAGTACTTC.

The chain is built from TRBV19 and TRBJ1-4; D uncertain. This CDR3 spans 15 amino acids. Per germline, CDR1 LNHDA and CDR2 SQIVND (reference sequence). Deletions cut 7 bases from V and 0 bases from J, with 12 bases between. This chain's CDR3 is CASTEGPATNEKLFF. As DNA, the CDR3 is TGTGCCAGTACAGAGGGTCCCGCAACTAATGAAAAACTGTTTTTT.

The chain joins TRBV10-3 to TRBJ1-2; possibly TRBD1 for D (5 bases). CDR1 ENHRY and CDR2 SYGVKD come from the germline V gene. Deletions cut 0 bases from V and 1 base from J, with 6 bases between. The CDR3 spans 14 residues. DNA for the CDR3: TGTGCCATCAGTGAGTCGCAGGGTAACTATGGCTACACCTTC. It encodes CAISESQGNYGYTF.

The CDR3 loop is CASSQEDRDYEQYF. The CDR3 DNA sequence: TGTGCCAGCAGCCAAGAAGACCGGGACTACGAGCAGTACTTC. This rearrangement joins TRBV4-2 to TRBJ2-7; possible D gene TRBD2, 5 bases. The CDR3 totals 14 residues. Germline V gene sequence: CDR1 LGHNA, CDR2 YNFKEQ. V was cut by 0 bases and J by 3 bases, with 9 bases left in between.

Only a few counts were recorded for this clone. The chain couples TRBV7-9 to TRBJ2-7; D gene unclear. The V end lost 2 bases, the J end lost 4 bases, and 9 bases lay between the germline ends. The CDR3 totals 13 residues. CDR1 SEHNR and CDR2 FQNEAQ come from the germline V gene (reference sequence). This chain's CDR3 is CASSLSGDYEQYF. CDR3 in DNA: TGTGCCAGCAGCTTATCGGGTGATTACGAGCAGTACTTC.

CDR3 amino acids: CASTTGRSFSYEQYF. CDR3 coding DNA: TGTGCCAGCACAACGGGTCGTTCATTCTCCTACGAGCAGTACTTC. The V gene is TRBV28, the J gene TRBJ2-7, with D hard to call. Germline CDR1 is MDHEN and CDR2 is SYDVKM. V was trimmed by 7 bases and J by 0 bases, leaving 16 bases between them. The CDR3 sequence is 15 residues long.

This clone was counted only a few times. The chain joins TRBV4-1 to TRBJ1-5, with 7 bases that match TRBD1. Germline V gene sequence: CDR1 MGHRA, CDR2 YSYEKL. With 6 bases clipped from V and 3 bases from J, the junction kept 5 bases outside the gene matches. The CDR3 is made up of 14 amino acids. The chain's CDR3 is CASSPTGFNQPQHF. In DNA, the CDR3 is TGCGCCAGCAGTCCGACAGGGTTCAATCAGCCCCAGCATTTT.

The chain recombines TRBV6-1 with TRBJ2-7; weak D call: TRBD1 (6 bases). CDR3 length equals 15 residues. V lost 4 bases and J 2 bases, leaving 15 bases between the germline ends. Germline V gene data show CDR1 as MNHNS and CDR2 as SASEGT. The CDR3 bases are TGTGCCAGCAGTGTAGGGGACCCAGGGGCCTACGAGCAGTACTTC. Protein product: CASSVGDPGAYEQYF.